This T cell receptor (beta chain) was recorded in a study of regulatory T cells in long-lasting Graves disease. Study observations and caveats: Persistent disease exhibited a predilection for TRBV28, TRBJ1-2 and TRBJ2-5.

Building the TCR beta libraries relied on iRepertoire HTBI primers, and CDR3 regions underwent Arm-PCR. Using its own MiXCR run on the multiplex PCR reads, TCRdb lists one record per CDR3 protein. The profile shows around 500,000 distinct CDR3 sequences, around 21% of them singletons. As to time point: persistent/refractory GD, antithyroid drugs over 5 years with positive TRAb. PBMC RNA served as the TCR library source. The ends lost 7 bases at V and 3 bases at J; junction bases unmatched: 12. The CDR3 covers 17 residues. CDR1 and CDR2 from the germline V gene are LGHDT and YNNKEL (reference sequence). As concerns this clonotype: Antigen unknown.

J is TRBJ2-2 and V is TRBV3-1, with 9 nucleotides matching TRBD2. The specimen comprised peripheral blood mononuclear cells (PBMCs), sampled when the disease was refractory, from a patient treated with antithyroid drugs. This TCR was sampled from a female donor with Graves disease. The CDR3 coding sequence is TGTGCCAGCAACCTCGTTAGCGGGAGAGGGTACACCGGGGAGCTGTTTTTT. This codes for CASNLVSGRGYTGELFF.